This is a list of T cell receptor beta chains from one sample in a study of T cell changes during pregnancy in multiple sclerosis. Sequencing was performed with immunoSEQ multiplex PCR; in TCRdb, only in-frame clones are kept and a portion is missing. Of 35,000 or so clones in the sample, just over 90% were seen once. The input for sequencing was peripheral blood, taken in the second trimester of pregnancy. The receptors originated from a female donor in good health, enrolled as a control in a pregnancy study. CDR3s include the opening cysteine and the closing phenylalanine or tryptophan. The D gene is left open where the match is weak. For some rows the clone size is stated as once, few or many, or as a class when expanded; others skip it.

j_call: TRBJ2-1; d_call: TRBD2; v_call: TRBV6-1; clone_size: few; cdr3_aa: CATQLAGESDEQFF; cdr3_nt: TGTGCCACCCAACTAGCGGGAGAGTCGGATGAGCAGTTCTTC
j_call: TRBJ1-1; d_call: NA; v_call: TRBV20-1; clone_size: NA; cdr3_aa: CSAKEGVGAFF; cdr3_nt: TGCAGTGCTAAGGAAGGGGTCGGAGCTTTCTTT
j_call: TRBJ2-3; d_call: TRBD2; v_call: TRBV28; clone_size: NA; cdr3_aa: CASTPRVREGTDTQYF; cdr3_nt: TGTGCCAGCACCCCCCGGGTGCGGGAGGGCACAGATACGCAGTATTTT
j_call: TRBJ2-7; d_call: NA; v_call: TRBV27; clone_size: medium-sized; cdr3_aa: CASHKVRGDRYEQYF; cdr3_nt: TGTGCCAGCCACAAGGTCAGGGGGGATAGGTACGAGCAGTACTTC
j_call: TRBJ1-4; d_call: TRBD1; v_call: TRBV30; clone_size: NA; cdr3_aa: CAWTGQGGEKLFF; cdr3_nt: TGTGCCTGGACGGGACAGGGAGGCGAAAAACTGTTTTTT
j_call: TRBJ1-2; d_call: NA; v_call: TRBV5-1; clone_size: NA; cdr3_aa: CASSFAQGTGYTF; cdr3_nt: TGCGCCAGCAGCTTCGCGCAGGGAACCGGCTACACCTTC
j_call: TRBJ2-1; d_call: TRBD1; v_call: TRBV5-6; clone_size: NA; cdr3_aa: CASSLWRTGYYNEQFF; cdr3_nt: TGTGCCAGCAGCTTGTGGCGGACAGGGTACTACAATGAGCAGTTCTTC
j_call: TRBJ2-2; d_call: TRBD1; v_call: TRBV27; clone_size: NA; cdr3_aa: CASSLKQGAGELFF; cdr3_nt: TGTGCCAGCAGTTTAAAACAGGGGGCAGGGGAGCTGTTTTTT
j_call: TRBJ2-1; d_call: TRBD2; v_call: TRBV7-6; clone_size: NA; cdr3_aa: CASSPSGSSYNEQFF; cdr3_nt: TGTGCCAGCAGCCCTAGCGGGAGCTCCTACAATGAGCAGTTCTTC
j_call: TRBJ2-7; d_call: TRBD2; v_call: TRBV7-6; clone_size: NA; cdr3_aa: CASSLSRGSSYEQYF; cdr3_nt: TGTGCCAGCAGCTTATCGCGGGGGAGCTCCTACGAGCAGTACTTC
j_call: TRBJ1-6; d_call: NA; v_call: TRBV7-9; clone_size: NA; cdr3_aa: CASSDQGVGYNSPLHF; cdr3_nt: TGTGCCAGCAGCGACCAAGGGGTGGGCTATAATTCACCCCTCCACTTT
j_call: TRBJ2-1; d_call: TRBD2; v_call: TRBV19; clone_size: NA; cdr3_aa: CASSIVPGLAGVNNEQFF; cdr3_nt: TGTGCCAGTAGTATAGTCCCGGGACTAGCGGGAGTTAACAATGAGCAGTTCTTC
j_call: TRBJ1-6; d_call: TRBD1; v_call: TRBV9; clone_size: NA; cdr3_aa: CASSPIGGGSPLHF; cdr3_nt: TGTGCCAGCAGCCCCATTGGAGGGGGCTCACCCCTCCACTTT
j_call: TRBJ1-2; d_call: NA; v_call: TRBV2; clone_size: NA; cdr3_aa: CASSVSSRRGYGYTF; cdr3_nt: TGTGCCAGCAGTGTTTCGTCCAGGCGGGGCTATGGCTACACCTTC
j_call: TRBJ1-5; d_call: NA; v_call: TRBV7-2; clone_size: NA; cdr3_aa: CASSLDRVQPQHF; cdr3_nt: TGTGCCAGCAGCTTAGACAGGGTTCAGCCCCAGCATTTT
j_call: TRBJ1-3; d_call: TRBD1; v_call: TRBV10-1; clone_size: NA; cdr3_aa: CASSDQGGHGNTIYF; cdr3_nt: TGCGCCAGCAGTGACCAGGGGGGACATGGAAACACCATATATTTT
j_call: TRBJ2-1; d_call: NA; v_call: TRBV19; clone_size: NA; cdr3_aa: CASKVRQGYNEQFF; cdr3_nt: TGTGCCAGTAAAGTTAGGCAGGGGTACAATGAGCAGTTCTTC
j_call: TRBJ2-7; d_call: NA; v_call: TRBV7-9; clone_size: few; cdr3_aa: CASSSRIYEQYF; cdr3_nt: TGTGCCAGCAGCTCCAGGATCTACGAGCAGTACTTC
j_call: TRBJ2-7; d_call: TRBD1; v_call: TRBV4-1; clone_size: NA; cdr3_aa: CASSQKQGAPYEQYF; cdr3_nt: TGCGCCAGCAGCCAAAAACAGGGGGCCCCCTACGAGCAGTACTTC
j_call: TRBJ1-2; d_call: NA; v_call: TRBV30; clone_size: NA; cdr3_aa: CAWSSEGDATF; cdr3_nt: TGTGCCTGGAGTTCCGAGGGAGATGCCACCTTC
j_call: TRBJ2-7; d_call: NA; v_call: TRBV9; clone_size: NA; cdr3_aa: CASSPAGASYEQYF; cdr3_nt: TGTGCCAGCAGCCCCGCGGGGGCCTCCTACGAGCAGTACTTC
j_call: TRBJ2-1; d_call: NA; v_call: TRBV5-1; clone_size: once; cdr3_aa: CASSPEQGKNEQFF; cdr3_nt: TGCGCCAGCAGCCCGGAACAGGGTAAGAATGAGCAGTTCTTC
j_call: TRBJ1-1; d_call: NA; v_call: TRBV6-1; clone_size: few; cdr3_aa: CASSETGNTEAFF; cdr3_nt: TGTGCCAGCAGTGAGACAGGGAACACTGAAGCTTTCTTT